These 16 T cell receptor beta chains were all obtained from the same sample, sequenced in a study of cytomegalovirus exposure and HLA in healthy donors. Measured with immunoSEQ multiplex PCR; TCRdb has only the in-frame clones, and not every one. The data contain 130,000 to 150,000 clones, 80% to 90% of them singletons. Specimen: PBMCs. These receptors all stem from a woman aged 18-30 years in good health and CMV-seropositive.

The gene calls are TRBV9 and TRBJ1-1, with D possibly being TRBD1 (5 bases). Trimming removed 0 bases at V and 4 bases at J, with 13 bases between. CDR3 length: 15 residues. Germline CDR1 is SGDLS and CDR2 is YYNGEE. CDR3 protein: CASSVVPGISTEAFF. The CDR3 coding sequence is TGTGCCAGCAGCGTAGTTCCAGGGATAAGCACTGAAGCTTTCTTT. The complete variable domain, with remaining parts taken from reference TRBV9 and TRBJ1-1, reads DSGVTQTPKHLITATGQRVTLRCSPRSGDLSVYWYQQSLDQGLQFLIQYYNGEERAKGNILERFSAQQFPDLHSELNLSSLELGDSALYFCASSVVPGISTEAFFGQGTRLTVV.

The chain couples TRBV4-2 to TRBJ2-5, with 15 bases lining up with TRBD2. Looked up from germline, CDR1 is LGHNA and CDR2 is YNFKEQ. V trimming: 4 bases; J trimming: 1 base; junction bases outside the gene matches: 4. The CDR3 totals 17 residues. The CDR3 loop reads CASSLGLAGGVQETQYF. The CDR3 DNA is TGTGCCAGCAGCCTCGGACTAGCGGGAGGGGTCCAAGAGACCCAGTACTTC.

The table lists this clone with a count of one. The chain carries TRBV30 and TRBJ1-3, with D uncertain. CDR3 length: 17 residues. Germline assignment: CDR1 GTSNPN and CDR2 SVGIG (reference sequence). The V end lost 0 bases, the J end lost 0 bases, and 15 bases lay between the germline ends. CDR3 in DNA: TGTGCCTGGAGTGTACGGGTGGGTGCTCGCTCTGGAAACACCATATATTTT. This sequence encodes CAWSVRVGARSGNTIYF.

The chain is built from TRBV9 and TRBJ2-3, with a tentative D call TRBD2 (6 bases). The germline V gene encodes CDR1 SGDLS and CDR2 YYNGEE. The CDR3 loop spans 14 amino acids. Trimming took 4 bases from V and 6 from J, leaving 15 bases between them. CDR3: CASSLGTDKDTQYF. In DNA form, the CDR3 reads TGTGCCAGCAGCCTTGGGACTGATAAGGATACGCAGTATTTT.

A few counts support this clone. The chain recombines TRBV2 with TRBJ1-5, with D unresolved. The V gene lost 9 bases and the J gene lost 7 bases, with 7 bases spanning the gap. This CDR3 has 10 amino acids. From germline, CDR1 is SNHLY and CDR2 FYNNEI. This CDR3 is CASGGQPQHF. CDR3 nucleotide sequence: TGTGCCAGTGGAGGCCAGCCCCAGCATTTT.

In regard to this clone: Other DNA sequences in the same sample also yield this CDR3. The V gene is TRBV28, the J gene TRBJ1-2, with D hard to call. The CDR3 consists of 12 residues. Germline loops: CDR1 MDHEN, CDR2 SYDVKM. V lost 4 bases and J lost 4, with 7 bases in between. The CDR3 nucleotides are TGTGCCAGCAGTTATCGGGGCTATGGCTACACCTTC. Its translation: CASSYRGYGYTF.

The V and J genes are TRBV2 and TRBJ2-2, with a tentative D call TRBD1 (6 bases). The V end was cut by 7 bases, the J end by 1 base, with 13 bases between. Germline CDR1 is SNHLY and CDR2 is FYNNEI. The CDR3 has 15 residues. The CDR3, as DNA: TGTGCCAGCACTAAGGACAGCTTGAACACCGGGGAGCTGTTTTTT. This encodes CASTKDSLNTGELFF. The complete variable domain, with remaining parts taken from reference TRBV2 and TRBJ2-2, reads EPEVTQTPSHQVTQMGQEVILRCVPISNHLYFYWYRQILGQKVEFLVSFYNNEISEKSEIFDDQFSVERPDGSNFTLKIRSTKLEDSAMYFCASTKDSLNTGELFFGEGSRLTVL.

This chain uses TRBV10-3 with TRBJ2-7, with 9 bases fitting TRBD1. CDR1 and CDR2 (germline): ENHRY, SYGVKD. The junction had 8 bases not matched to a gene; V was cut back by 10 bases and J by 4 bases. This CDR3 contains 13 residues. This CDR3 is CATDDRGGYEQYF. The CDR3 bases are TGTGCCACCGATGACAGGGGGGGATACGAGCAGTACTTC.

The CDR3 reads CASSRKFHRDNGNQPQHF. CDR3 sequence (DNA): TGTGCCAGCAGCCGCAAATTTCACCGGGACAATGGCAATCAGCCCCAGCATTTT. The chain links TRBV16 to TRBJ1-5; D perhaps matches TRBD1 (6 bases). The CDR3 has 18 amino acids. CDR1 is KGHSY and CDR2 is FQNENV in the germline V gene. V lost 4 bases and J lost 2, with 21 bases in between.

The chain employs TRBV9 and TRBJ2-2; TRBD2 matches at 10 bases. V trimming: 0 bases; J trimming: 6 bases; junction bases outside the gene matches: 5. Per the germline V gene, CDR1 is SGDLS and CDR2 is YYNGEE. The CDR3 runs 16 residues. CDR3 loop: CASSVGVAGGPGELFF. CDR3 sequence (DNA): TGTGCCAGCAGCGTAGGGGTAGCGGGGGGCCCCGGGGAGCTGTTTTTT.

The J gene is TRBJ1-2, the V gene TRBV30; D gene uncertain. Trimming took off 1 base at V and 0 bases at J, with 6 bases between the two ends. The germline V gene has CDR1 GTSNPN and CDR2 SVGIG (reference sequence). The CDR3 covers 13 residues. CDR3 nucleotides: TGTGCCTGGAGTGGGCTCACTAACTATGGCTACACCTTC. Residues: CAWSGLTNYGYTF.

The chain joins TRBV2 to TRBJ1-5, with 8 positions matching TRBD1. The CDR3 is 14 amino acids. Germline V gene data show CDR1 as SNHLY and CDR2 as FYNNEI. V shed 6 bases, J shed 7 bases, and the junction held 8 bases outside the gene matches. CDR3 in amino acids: CASSETGAVQPQHF. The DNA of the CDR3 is TGTGCCAGCAGCGAGACAGGGGCTGTCCAGCCCCAGCATTTT.

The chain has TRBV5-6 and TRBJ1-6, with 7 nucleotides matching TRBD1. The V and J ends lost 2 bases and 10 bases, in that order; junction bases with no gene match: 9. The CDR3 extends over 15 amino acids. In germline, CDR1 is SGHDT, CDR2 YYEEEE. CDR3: CASSLRGRTGSPLHF. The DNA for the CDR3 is TGTGCCAGCAGCTTAAGGGGGCGGACAGGATCACCCCTCCACTTT.

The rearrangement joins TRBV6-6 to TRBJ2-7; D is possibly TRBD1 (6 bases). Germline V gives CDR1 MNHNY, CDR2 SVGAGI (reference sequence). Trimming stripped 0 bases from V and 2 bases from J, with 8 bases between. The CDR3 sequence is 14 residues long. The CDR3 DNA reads TGTGCCAGCAGTTACTCGCAGGGGACCTACGAGCAGTACTTC. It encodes CASSYSQGTYEQYF.

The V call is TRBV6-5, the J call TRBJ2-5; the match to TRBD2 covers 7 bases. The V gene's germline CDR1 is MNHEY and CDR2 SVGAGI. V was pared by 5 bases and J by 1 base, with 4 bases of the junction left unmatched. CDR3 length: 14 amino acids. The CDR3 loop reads CASSRTSLQETQYF. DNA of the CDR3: TGTGCCAGCAGTCGGACTAGTCTCCAAGAGACCCAGTACTTC.

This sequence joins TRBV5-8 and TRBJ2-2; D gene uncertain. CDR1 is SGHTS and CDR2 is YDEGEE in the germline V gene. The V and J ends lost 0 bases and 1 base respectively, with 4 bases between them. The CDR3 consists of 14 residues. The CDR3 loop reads CASSLVKNTGELFF. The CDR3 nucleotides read TGTGCCAGCAGCTTGGTCAAGAACACCGGGGAGCTGTTTTTT. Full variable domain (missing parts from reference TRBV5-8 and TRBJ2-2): EAGVTQSPTHLIKTRGQQATLRCSPISGHTSVYWYQQALGLGLQFLLWYDEGEERNRGNFPPRFSGRQFPNYSSELNVNALELEDSALYLCASSLVKNTGELFFGEGSRLTVL.